Listed below are T cell receptor beta chains from one sample, sequenced in a study of shared clonotypes between healthy human individuals. The table came from immunoSEQ multiplex PCR; TCRdb's copy has only in-frame clones and leaves some out. Of roughly 1,800,000 clones listed, about 94% are singletons. Source material: naive CD8+ T cells sorted from blood. The receptors were sampled from a man aged 18 to 30 in good health. The CDR3 runs from the conserved cysteine through the conserved F or W. Fields, in order: J gene, clone size, V gene, D gene, CDR3 protein, CDR3 DNA. A D gene is named only where the DNA matches it firmly. Some rows mark clone size as missing; the rest say once, few, many or name a class of expanded clone.

>TRBJ1-1|.|TRBV6-6|TRBD1
CASSDREWTEAFF
TGTGCCAGCAGTGACAGGGAATGGACTGAAGCTTTCTTT
>TRBJ2-1|.|TRBV15|.
CATSETVLDEQFF
TGTGCCACCAGCGAGACGGTTTTGGATGAGCAGTTCTTC
>TRBJ2-5|.|TRBV5-6|.
CASSLGPLSAGEYQETQYF
TGTGCCAGCAGCCTGGGCCCCCTGTCGGCAGGAGAGTACCAAGAGACCCAGTACTTC
>TRBJ2-1|.|TRBV7-8|.
CASSLEPSVNEQFF
TGTGCCAGCAGCTTAGAACCCTCGGTGAATGAGCAGTTCTTC
>TRBJ1-6|once|TRBV7-9|TRBD1
CASSDGQGGNSPLHF
TGTGCCAGCAGCGATGGACAGGGTGGTAATTCACCCCTCCACTTT
>TRBJ2-5|.|TRBV4-3|.
CASSQDEQGRGTQYF
TGCGCCAGCAGCCAAGATGAGCAGGGAAGGGGGACCCAGTACTTC
>TRBJ2-5|.|TRBV9|.
CASSVGSGRETQYF
TGTGCCAGCAGCGTAGGAAGCGGTCGGGAGACCCAGTACTTC
>TRBJ1-2|.|TRBV4-1|.
CASSQDGTSEGYGYTF
TGCGCCAGCAGCCAAGATGGGACCTCGGAGGGCTATGGCTACACCTTC
>TRBJ2-1|.|TRBV6-5|.
CASSYGQEENEQFF
TGTGCCAGCAGTTACGGGCAGGAGGAAAATGAGCAGTTCTTC
>TRBJ2-7|.|TRBV2|.
CASSEALGFSYEQYF
TGTGCCAGCAGTGAAGCTTTGGGGTTCTCCTACGAGCAGTACTTC
>TRBJ2-3|.|TRBV6-1|TRBD2
CASRELAGGSTDTQYF
TGTGCCAGCAGGGAACTAGCGGGGGGGAGCACAGATACGCAGTATTTT
>TRBJ2-7|.|TRBV2|.
CASMGSTYEQYF
TGTGCCAGCATGGGTAGCACCTACGAGCAGTACTTC
>TRBJ2-1|.|TRBV11-3|.
CASSLRDNYNEQFF
TGTGCCAGCAGCTTACGGGACAACTACAATGAGCAGTTCTTC
>TRBJ2-4|.|TRBV15|TRBD1
CATRGGQGAAKNIQYF
TGTGCCACCAGGGGCGGACAGGGGGCGGCCAAAAACATTCAGTACTTC
>TRBJ1-1|.|TRBV19|.
CASSWRGNTEAFF
TGTGCCAGTAGTTGGAGGGGGAACACTGAAGCTTTCTTT
>TRBJ2-2|.|TRBV4-1|.
CASSHIGSGELFF
TGCGCCAGCAGCCACATCGGTTCCGGGGAGCTGTTTTTT
>TRBJ1-2|.|TRBV7-9|TRBD1
CASSYTDRAGGYTF
TGTGCCAGCAGCTACACGGACAGGGCCGGAGGCTACACCTTC
>TRBJ2-3|.|TRBV6-1|.
CASSEAAPTGLGSNTQYF
TGTGCCAGCAGTGAAGCGGCCCCAACAGGGCTCGGCTCCAATACGCAGTATTTT
>TRBJ2-7|.|TRBV9|.
CASSVGGGMEQYF
TGTGCCAGCAGCGTAGGAGGGGGAATGGAGCAGTACTTC
>TRBJ2-2|.|TRBV7-2|TRBD2
CASSLRPAGMNTGELFF
TGTGCCAGCAGCTTAAGGCCAGCGGGGATGAACACCGGGGAGCTGTTTTTT